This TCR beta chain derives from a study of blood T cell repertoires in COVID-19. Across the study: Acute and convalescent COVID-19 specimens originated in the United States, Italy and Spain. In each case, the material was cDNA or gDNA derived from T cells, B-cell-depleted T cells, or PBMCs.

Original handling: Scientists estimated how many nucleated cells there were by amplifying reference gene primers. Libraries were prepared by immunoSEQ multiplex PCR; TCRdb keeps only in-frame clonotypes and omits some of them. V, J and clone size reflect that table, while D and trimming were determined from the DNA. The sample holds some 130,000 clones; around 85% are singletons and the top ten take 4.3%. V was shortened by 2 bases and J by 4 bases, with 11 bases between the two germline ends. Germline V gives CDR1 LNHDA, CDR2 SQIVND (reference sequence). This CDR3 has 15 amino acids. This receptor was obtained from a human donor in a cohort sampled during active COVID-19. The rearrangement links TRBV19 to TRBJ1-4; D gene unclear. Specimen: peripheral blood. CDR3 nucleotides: TGTGCCAGTAGTATACAAGGGAGGCATAATGAAAAACTGTTTTTT. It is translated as CASSIQGRHNEKLFF.